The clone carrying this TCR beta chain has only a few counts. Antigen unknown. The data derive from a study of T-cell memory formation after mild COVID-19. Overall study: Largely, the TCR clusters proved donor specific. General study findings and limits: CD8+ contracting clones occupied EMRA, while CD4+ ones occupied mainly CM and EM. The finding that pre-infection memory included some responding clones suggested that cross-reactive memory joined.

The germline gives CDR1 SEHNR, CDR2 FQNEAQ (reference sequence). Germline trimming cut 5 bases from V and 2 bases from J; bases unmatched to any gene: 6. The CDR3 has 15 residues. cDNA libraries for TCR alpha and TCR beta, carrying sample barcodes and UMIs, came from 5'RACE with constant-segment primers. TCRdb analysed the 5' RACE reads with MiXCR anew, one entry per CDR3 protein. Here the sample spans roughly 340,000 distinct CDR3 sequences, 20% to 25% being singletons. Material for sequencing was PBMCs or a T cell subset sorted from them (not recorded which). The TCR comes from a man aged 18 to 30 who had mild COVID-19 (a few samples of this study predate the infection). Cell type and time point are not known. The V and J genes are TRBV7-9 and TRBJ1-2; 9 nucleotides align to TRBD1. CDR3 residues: CASSRTGVGNYGYTF. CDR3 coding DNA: TGTGCCAGCAGCCGGACAGGGGTCGGGAACTATGGCTACACCTTC.